This TCR beta chain was identified during a study of technical replicates of blood from several donors. TCRdb's copy holds only in-frame clones and misses some; the assay was immunoSEQ multiplex PCR. The profile shows fewer than 100,000 clones, roughly 95% of them singletons. Germline CDR1 is SGHRS and CDR2 is YFSETQ. The V gene end was trimmed by 4 bases and the J gene end by 4 bases; junction bases not matched to a gene: 5. The CDR3 sequence is 16 residues long. This sequence joins TRBV5-1 and TRBJ2-5; TRBD2 aligns across 15 bases. Sequenced input: T cells isolated from PBMCs. This TCR was recovered from a human donor in good health. CDR3 nucleotides: TGCGCCAGCAGCCCAGGACTAGCGGGAGGGGGAGAGACCCAGTACTTC. Its translation is CASSPGLAGGGETQYF. Drawing the rest from reference TRBV5-1 and TRBJ2-5, the complete variable domain is KAGVTQTPRYLIKTRGQQVTLSCSPISGHRSVSWYQQTPGQGLQFLFEYFSETQRNKGNFPGRFSGRQFSNSRSEMNVSTLELGDSALYLCASSPGLAGGGETQYFGPGTRLLVL.